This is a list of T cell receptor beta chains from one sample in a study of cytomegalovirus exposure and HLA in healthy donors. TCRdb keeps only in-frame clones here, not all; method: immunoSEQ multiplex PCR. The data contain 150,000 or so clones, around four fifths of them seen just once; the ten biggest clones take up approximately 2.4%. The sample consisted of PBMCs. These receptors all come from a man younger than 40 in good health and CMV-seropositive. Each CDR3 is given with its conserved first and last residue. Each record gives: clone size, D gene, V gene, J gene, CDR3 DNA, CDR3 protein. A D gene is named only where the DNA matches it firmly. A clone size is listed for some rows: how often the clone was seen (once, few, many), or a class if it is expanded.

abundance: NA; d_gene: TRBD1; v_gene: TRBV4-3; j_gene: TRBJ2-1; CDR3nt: TGCGCCAGCAGCCCGGACAGGAATTTAGGTGAGCAGTTCTTC; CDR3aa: CASSPDRNLGEQFF
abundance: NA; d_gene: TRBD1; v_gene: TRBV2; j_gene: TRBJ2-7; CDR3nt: TGTGCCAGCGACAGGGAATCCTACGAGCAGTACTTC; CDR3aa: CASDRESYEQYF
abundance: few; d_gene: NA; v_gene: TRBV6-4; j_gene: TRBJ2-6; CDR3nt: TGTGCCAGCAGTGGGGGCGGAGCCACTGGGGCCAACGTCCTGACTTTC; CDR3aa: CASSGGGATGANVLTF
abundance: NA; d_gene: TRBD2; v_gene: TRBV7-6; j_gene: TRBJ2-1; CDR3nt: TGTGCCAGCAGCTTATCTCCTAGCGGGGACTACAATGAGCAGTTCTTC; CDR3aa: CASSLSPSGDYNEQFF
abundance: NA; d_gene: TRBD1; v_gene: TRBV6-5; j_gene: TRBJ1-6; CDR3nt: TGTGCCAGCAGTGACCGCGGCAGGGGGGCACCCCTCCACTTT; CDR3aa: CASSDRGRGAPLHF
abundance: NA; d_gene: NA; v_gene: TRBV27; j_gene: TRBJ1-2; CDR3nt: TGTGCCAGCAGTCCCTCGACTGGATTCTATGGCTACACCTTC; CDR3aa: CASSPSTGFYGYTF
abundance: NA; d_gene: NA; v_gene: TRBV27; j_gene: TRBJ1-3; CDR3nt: TGTGCCAGCAGTTTCGGCCGGGGCTCTGGAAACACCATATATTTT; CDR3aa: CASSFGRGSGNTIYF
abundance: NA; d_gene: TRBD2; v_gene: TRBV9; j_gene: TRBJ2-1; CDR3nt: TGTGCCAGCAGCGTAGAAGGTTGGGTTCTACGGGGGGGCATCAATGAGCAGTTCTTC; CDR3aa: CASSVEGWVLRGGINEQFF
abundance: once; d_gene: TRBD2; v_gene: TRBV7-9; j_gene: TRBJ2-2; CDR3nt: TGTGCCAGCAGCTTAGCGGGACGCGGGGGCGGGGAGCTGTTTTTT; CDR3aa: CASSLAGRGGGELFF
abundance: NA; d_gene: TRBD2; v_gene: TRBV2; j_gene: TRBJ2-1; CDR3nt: TGTGCCAGCAGAGCCCTAGGAAGCGGGGGGCTCTCCAATGAGCAGTTCTTC; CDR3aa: CASRALGSGGLSNEQFF
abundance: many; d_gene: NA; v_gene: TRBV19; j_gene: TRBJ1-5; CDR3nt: TGTGCCAGTAGTATCAGGGGAGGGTGGCAGCCCCAGCATTTT; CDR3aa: CASSIRGGWQPQHF
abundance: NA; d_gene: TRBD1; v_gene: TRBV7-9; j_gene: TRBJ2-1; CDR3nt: TGTGCCAGCAGCTTAGAAGGACAGGGGAGTGAGCAGTTCTTC; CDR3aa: CASSLEGQGSEQFF
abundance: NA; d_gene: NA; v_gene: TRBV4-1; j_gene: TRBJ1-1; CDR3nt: TGCGCCAGCAGCCAAGCAGCGTCAGGGATGACTGAAGCTTTCTTT; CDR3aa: CASSQAASGMTEAFF
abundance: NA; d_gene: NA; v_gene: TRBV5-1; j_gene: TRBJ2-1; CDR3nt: TGCGCCAGCAGCTTGGGGGGCTTTTCCTACAATGAGCAGTTCTTC; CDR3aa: CASSLGGFSYNEQFF
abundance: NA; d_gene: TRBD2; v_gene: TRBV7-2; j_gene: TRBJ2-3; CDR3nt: TGTGCCAGCAGCTCGCGACTAGCGGTTAGCACAGATACGCAGTATTTT; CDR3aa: CASSSRLAVSTDTQYF
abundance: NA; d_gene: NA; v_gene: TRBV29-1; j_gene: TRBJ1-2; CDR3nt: TGCAGCGTTGAAGGCCCCGGGTTTCGGGTCTATGGCTACACCTTC; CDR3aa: CSVEGPGFRVYGYTF
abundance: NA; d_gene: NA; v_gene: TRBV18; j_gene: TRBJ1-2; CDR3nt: TGTGCCAGCTCACCAATCGCGGATCCTAACTATGGCTACACCTTC; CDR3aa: CASSPIADPNYGYTF